This T cell receptor (beta chain) was identified during a study of blood T cell repertoires in COVID-19. Measured with immunoSEQ multiplex PCR; TCRdb has only the in-frame clones, and not every one. This table holds approximately 210,000 clones, roughly nine tenths found once. Participants, roughly 18 to 90 years old, spanned 25 or so US areas. This clone appeared a few times. Germline V CDR1 and CDR2: SGHNT, YYREEE (reference sequence). This CDR3 has 15 residues. V was clipped by 3 bases and J by 1 base, with 13 bases between them. The source is a woman in her 30s who had recovered from COVID-19. This chain links TRBV5-4 with TRBJ1-1, with D possibly matching TRBD1 (6 bases). Sequences were obtained from PBMCs or T cells enriched from blood (not recorded which). The CDR3, as DNA: TGTGCCAGCAGCTATCCAGACAGGCGGAACACTGAAGCTTTCTTT. Protein sequence: CASSYPDRRNTEAFF.